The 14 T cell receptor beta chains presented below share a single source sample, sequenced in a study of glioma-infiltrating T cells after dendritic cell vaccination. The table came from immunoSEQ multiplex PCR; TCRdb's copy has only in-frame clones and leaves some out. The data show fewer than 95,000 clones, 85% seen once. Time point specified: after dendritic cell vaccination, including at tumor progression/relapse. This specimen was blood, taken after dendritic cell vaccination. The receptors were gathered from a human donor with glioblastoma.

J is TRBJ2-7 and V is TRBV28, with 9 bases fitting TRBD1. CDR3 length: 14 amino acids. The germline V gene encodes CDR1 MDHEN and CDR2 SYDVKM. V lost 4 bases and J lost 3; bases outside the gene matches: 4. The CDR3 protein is CASSSGQGHYEQYF. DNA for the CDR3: TGTGCCAGCAGTTCGGGACAGGGTCACTACGAGCAGTACTTC. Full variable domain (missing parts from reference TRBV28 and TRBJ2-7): DVKVTQSSRYLVKRTGEKVFLECVQDMDHENMFWYRQDPGLGLRLIYFSYDVKMKEKGDIPEGYSVSREKKERFSLILESASTNQTSMYLCASSSGQGHYEQYFGPGTRLTVT.

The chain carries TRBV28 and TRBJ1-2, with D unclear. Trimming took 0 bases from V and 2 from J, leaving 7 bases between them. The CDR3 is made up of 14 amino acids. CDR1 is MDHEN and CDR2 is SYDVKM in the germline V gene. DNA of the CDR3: TGTGCCAGCAGTTTATGGATAGAAAACTATGGCTACACCTTC. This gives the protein CASSLWIENYGYTF.

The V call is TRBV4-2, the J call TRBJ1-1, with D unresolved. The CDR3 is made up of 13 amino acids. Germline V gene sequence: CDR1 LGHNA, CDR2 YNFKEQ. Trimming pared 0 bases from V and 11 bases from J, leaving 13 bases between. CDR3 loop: CASSQDTGVGAFF. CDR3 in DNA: TGTGCCAGCAGCCAAGATACCGGGGTTGGGGCTTTCTTT.

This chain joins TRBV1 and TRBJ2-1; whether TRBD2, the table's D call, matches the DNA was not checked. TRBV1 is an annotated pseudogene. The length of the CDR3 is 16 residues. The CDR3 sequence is CTSSHPGGRGHNEQFF. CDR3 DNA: TGCACCAGCAGCCACCCCGGGGGGAGGGGACACAATGAGCAGTTCTTC.

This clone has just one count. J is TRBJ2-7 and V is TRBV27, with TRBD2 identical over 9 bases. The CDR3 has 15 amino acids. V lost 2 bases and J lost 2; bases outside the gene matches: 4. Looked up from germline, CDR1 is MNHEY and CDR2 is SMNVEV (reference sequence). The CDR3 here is CASSLNSGSTYEQYF. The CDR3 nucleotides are TGTGCCAGCAGTTTAAATAGCGGGAGTACCTACGAGCAGTACTTC.

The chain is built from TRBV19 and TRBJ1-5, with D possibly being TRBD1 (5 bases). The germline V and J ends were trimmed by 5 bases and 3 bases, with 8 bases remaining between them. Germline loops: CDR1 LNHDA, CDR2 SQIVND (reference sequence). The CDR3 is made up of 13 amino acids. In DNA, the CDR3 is TGTGCCAGTAGTCAGGGCCTCAATCAGCCCCAGCATTTT. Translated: CASSQGLNQPQHF.

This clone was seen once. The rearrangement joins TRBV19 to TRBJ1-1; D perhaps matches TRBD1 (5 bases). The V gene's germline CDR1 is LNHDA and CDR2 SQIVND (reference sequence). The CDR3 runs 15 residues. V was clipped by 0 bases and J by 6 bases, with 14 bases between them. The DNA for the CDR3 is TGTGCCAGTAGTATAGACGGTTCAGGGTTAGCTGAAGCTTTCTTT. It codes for CASSIDGSGLAEAFF.

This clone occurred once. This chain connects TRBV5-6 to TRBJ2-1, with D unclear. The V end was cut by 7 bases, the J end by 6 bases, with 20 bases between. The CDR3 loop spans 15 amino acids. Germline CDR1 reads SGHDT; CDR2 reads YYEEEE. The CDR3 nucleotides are TGTGCCAGCCTCCCATCCGGTGTACGGGTCAATGAGCAGTTCTTC. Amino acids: CASLPSGVRVNEQFF. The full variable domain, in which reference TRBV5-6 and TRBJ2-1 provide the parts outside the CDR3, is DAGVTQSPTHLIKTRGQQVTLRCSPKSGHDTVSWYQQALGQGPQFIFQYYEEEERQRGNFPDRFSGHQFPNYSSELNVNALLLGDSALYLCASLPSGVRVNEQFFGPGTRLTVL.

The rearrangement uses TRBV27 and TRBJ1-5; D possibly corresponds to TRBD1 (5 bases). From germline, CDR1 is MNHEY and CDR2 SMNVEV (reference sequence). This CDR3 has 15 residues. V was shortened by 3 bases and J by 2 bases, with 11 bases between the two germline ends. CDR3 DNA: TGTGCCAGCAGTTTGGGGCGGTTAGGCAATCAGCCCCAGCATTTT. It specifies CASSLGRLGNQPQHF.

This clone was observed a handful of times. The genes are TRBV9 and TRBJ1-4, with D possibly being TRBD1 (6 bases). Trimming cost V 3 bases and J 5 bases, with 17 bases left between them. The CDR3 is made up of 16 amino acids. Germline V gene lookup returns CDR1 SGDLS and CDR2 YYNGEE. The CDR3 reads CASSGAQTGLNEKLFF. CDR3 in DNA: TGTGCCAGCAGCGGTGCTCAGACAGGTTTAAATGAAAAACTGTTTTTT. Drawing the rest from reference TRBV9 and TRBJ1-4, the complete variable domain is DSGVTQTPKHLITATGQRVTLRCSPRSGDLSVYWYQQSLDQGLQFLIQYYNGEERAKGNILERFSAQQFPDLHSELNLSSLELGDSALYFCASSGAQTGLNEKLFFGSGTQLSVL.

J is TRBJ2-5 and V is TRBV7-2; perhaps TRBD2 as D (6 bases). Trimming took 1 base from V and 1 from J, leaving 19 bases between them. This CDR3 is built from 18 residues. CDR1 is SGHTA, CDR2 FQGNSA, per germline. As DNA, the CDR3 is TGTGCCAGCAGCTTAGGGGTTTTCCCCGGAGCGGGCCAAGAGACCCAGTACTTC. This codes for CASSLGVFPGAGQETQYF.

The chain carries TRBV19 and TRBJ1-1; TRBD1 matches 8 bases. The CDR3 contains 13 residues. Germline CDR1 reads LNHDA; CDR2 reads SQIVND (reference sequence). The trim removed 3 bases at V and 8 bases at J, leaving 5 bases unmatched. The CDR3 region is CASSIGTGGEAFF. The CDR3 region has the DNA TGTGCCAGTAGTATTGGGACAGGAGGGGAAGCTTTCTTT.

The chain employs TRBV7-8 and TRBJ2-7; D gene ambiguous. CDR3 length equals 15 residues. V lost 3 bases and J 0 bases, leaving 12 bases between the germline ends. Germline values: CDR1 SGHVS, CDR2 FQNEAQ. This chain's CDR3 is CASSLVRSDSYEQYF. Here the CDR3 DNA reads TGTGCCAGCAGCTTGGTCCGGTCCGACTCCTACGAGCAGTACTTC.

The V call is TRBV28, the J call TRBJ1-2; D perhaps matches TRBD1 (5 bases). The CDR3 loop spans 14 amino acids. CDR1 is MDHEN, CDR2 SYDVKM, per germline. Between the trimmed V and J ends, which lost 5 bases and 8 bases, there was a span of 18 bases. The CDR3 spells CASSGGARIKGYTF. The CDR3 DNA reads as TGTGCCAGCAGTGGAGGGGCGCGGATTAAGGGCTACACCTTC.